The 30 T cell receptor beta chains given below trace back to one sample, sequenced in a study of CD8 T cells in ankylosing spondylitis. Each CDR3 protein is one row after TCRdb ran MiXCR on the 5' RACE reads. The data contain about 240,000 distinct CDR3 sequences, around 9.1% of them singletons. The material sequenced was blood, either unsorted or a sorted T cell fraction (not recorded which). These receptors were collected from a male donor with ankylosing spondylitis or in good health (not recorded which).

Note on this clonotype: This clone may be a read error of a much larger clone one base away. Given the absence of the conserved phenylalanine or tryptophan at the CDR3 end, a read error is likely. V gene TRBV2 combines with J gene TRBJ2-2; maybe TRBD1 (6 bases). Trimming stripped 9 bases from V and 4 bases from J, with 9 bases between. The CDR3 contains 12 residues. Germline CDR1 reads SNHLY; CDR2 reads FYNNEI. In nucleotides, the CDR3 is TGTGCCAGTACAGGGTTCACCGGGGAGCTGTTTCTT. Translating it yields CASTGFTGELFL.

This clonotype has a count of ten or more. This chain links TRBV7-6 with TRBJ1-4; tentative D call: TRBD1 (5 bases). The CDR3 consists of 13 residues. Between the trimmed V and J ends, which lost 8 bases and 6 bases, there was a span of 13 bases. CDR1 and CDR2 from the germline V gene are SGHVS and FNYEAQ. The DNA of the CDR3 is TGTGCCAGCGCCGGGGGAAAGGATGAAAAACTGTTTTTT. It encodes CASAGGKDEKLFF.

This clonotype was found many times. The rearrangement joins TRBV7-8 to TRBJ1-5, with D possibly matching TRBD1 (6 bases). The germline CDR1 and CDR2 sequences are SGHVS and FQNEAQ. The V end lost 5 bases, the J end lost 5 bases, and 16 bases lay between the germline ends. The CDR3 is made up of 15 amino acids. The DNA of the CDR3 is TGTGCCAGCAGCCCCAAGGGGGGGCCGGATCAGCCCCAGCATTTT. It yields the protein CASSPKGGPDQPQHF.

The rearrangement uses TRBV18 and TRBJ2-7; 10 bases map to TRBD2. CDR3 length: 19 residues. Per the germline V gene, CDR1 is KGHSH and CDR2 is LQKENI. The ends lost 1 base at V and 3 bases at J; junction bases unmatched: 15. The CDR3 nucleotides read TGTGCCAGCTCACCACGTGTGCCCTCCGGATTAGCGGGAGGCTACGAGCAGTACTTC. Protein: CASSPRVPSGLAGGYEQYF.

This sequence joins TRBV3-1 and TRBJ2-4, with 9 bases fitting TRBD1. V was clipped by 5 bases and J by 1 base; unmatched bases: 15. The CDR3 has 19 residues. Looked up from germline, CDR1 is LGHDT and CDR2 is YNNKEL (reference sequence). The CDR3 bases are TGTGCCAGCAGCTCTCGGACAGGGGCAAAATATCGGGCCAAAAACATTCAGTACTTC. It is translated as CASSSRTGAKYRAKNIQYF.

This clonotype appeared many times. The chain is built from TRBV5-1 and TRBJ2-3; D is possibly TRBD1 (5 bases). The CDR3 is 15 residues long. Germline CDR1 reads SGHRS; CDR2 reads YFSETQ. Deletions cut 4 bases from V and 0 bases from J, with 12 bases between. The chain's CDR3 is CASSQGVTSTDTQYF. DNA for the CDR3: TGCGCCAGCAGCCAAGGGGTGACTAGCACAGATACGCAGTATTTT.

This clonotype was counted many times. The V and J genes are TRBV5-4 and TRBJ2-2; D not resolved. CDR1 is SGHNT and CDR2 is YYREEE in the germline V gene (reference sequence). The CDR3 length is 14 residues. V dropped 4 bases and J dropped 0 bases, with 7 bases sitting between them. CDR3 protein: CASSLSTNTGELFF. CDR3 bases: TGTGCCAGCAGCCTGTCCACGAACACCGGGGAGCTGTTTTTT.

In its sample, this clonotype was seen a few times. The chain is built from TRBV12-3 or TRBV12-4 and TRBJ1-1; maybe TRBD1 (5 bases). Trimming stripped 5 bases from V and 4 bases from J, with 11 bases between. The CDR3 consists of 13 residues. Here the CDR3 DNA reads TGTGCCAGCAGTCTCTCAGGGTTCACTGAAGCTTTCTTT. Translating it yields CASSLSGFTEAFF.

This clonotype appeared many times. The J gene is TRBJ2-3, the V gene TRBV30; 8 bases match TRBD2. The CDR3 covers 16 residues. Trimming took 0 bases from V and 0 from J; bases not matched to a gene: 5. From germline, CDR1 is GTSNPN and CDR2 SVGIG (reference sequence). The CDR3 reads CAWSVGLAPSTDTQYF. The CDR3 bases are TGTGCCTGGAGTGTCGGACTAGCACCGAGCACAGATACGCAGTATTTT.

This clonotype came up a few times. The CDR3 spells CASSFRSGVNTGELFF. DNA for the CDR3: TGCGCCAGCAGCTTCCGTAGCGGGGTCAACACCGGGGAGCTGTTTTTT. The chain recombines TRBV5-1 with TRBJ2-2; 8 bases are shared with TRBD2. V trimming: 2 bases; J trimming: 2 bases; junction bases outside the gene matches: 5. The CDR3 sequence is 16 residues long. From germline, CDR1 is SGHRS and CDR2 YFSETQ. The full variable domain, its missing parts supplied by reference TRBV5-1 and TRBJ2-2, is KAGVTQTPRYLIKTRGQQVTLSCSPISGHRSVSWYQQTPGQGLQFLFEYFSETQRNKGNFPGRFSGRQFSNSRSEMNVSTLELGDSALYLCASSFRSGVNTGELFFGEGSRLTVL.

Ten or more counts support this clonotype. This chain joins TRBV20-1 and TRBJ2-7, with 9 nucleotides matching TRBD2. This CDR3 has 13 amino acids. CDR1 is DFQATT, CDR2 SNEGSKA, per germline (reference sequence). The J segment lost 3 bases and the V segment lost 3 bases, leaving 3 bases of the junction unmatched. CDR3 bases: TGCAGTGCTAGGCGGGGGGGCGTCTACGAGCAGTACTTC. It translates to CSARRGGVYEQYF.

This clonotype was seen repeatedly, ten times or more. The rearrangement uses TRBV7-2 and TRBJ2-7; D might be TRBD1 or TRBD2, each matching 5 bases. Between the trimmed V and J ends, which lost 6 bases and 4 bases, there was a span of 16 bases. Germline assignment: CDR1 SGHTA and CDR2 FQGNSA. CDR3 length: 14 amino acids. The CDR3 nucleotides are TGTGCCAGCAGGCCGGGACCCAGAGGGTACGAGCAGTACTTC. Translating it yields CASRPGPRGYEQYF. The full variable domain, rest sourced from reference TRBV7-2 and TRBJ2-7, is GAGVSQSPSNKVTEKGKDVELRCDPISGHTALYWYRQSLGQGLEFLIYFQGNSAPDKSGLPSDRFSAERTGGSVSTLTIQRTQQEDSAVYLCASRPGPRGYEQYFGPGTRLTVT.

This clonotype has ten or more counts. The rearrangement links TRBV5-1 to TRBJ1-6; D call uncertain. With 0 bases removed from V and 3 bases from J, the gap between germline ends came to 13 bases. In germline, CDR1 is SGHRS, CDR2 YFSETQ. The CDR3 length is 17 residues. In nucleotides, the CDR3 is TGCGCCAGCAGCTTGGAAGGTTTGGCGGACTATAATTCACCCCTCCACTTT. Its translation is CASSLEGLADYNSPLHF.

This rearrangement joins TRBV11-3 to TRBJ2-3, with TRBD1 matching 8 bases. Germline V CDR1 and CDR2: SGHNT, YENEEA. This CDR3 region has 16 residues. Unmatched junction bases numbered 5, after V lost 1 base and J lost 2 bases. CDR3 sequence (DNA): TGTGCCAGCAGCTTAGTCGGACAGGGCACCACAGATACGCAGTATTTT. It translates to CASSLVGQGTTDTQYF. The variable domain in full, completed from reference TRBV11-3 and TRBJ2-3, reads EAGVVQSPRYKIIEKKQPVAFWCNPISGHNTLYWYLQNLGQGPELLIRYENEEAVDDSQLPKDRFSAERLKGVDSTLKIQPAELGDSAVYLCASSLVGQGTTDTQYFGPGTRLTVL.

This clonotype was seen repeatedly, ten times or more. For the CDR3, the DNA is TGCGCCAGCCGCATGGGGAACACTGAAGCTTTCTTT. It codes for CASRMGNTEAFF. The genes are TRBV5-1 and TRBJ1-1; D remains ambiguous. This CDR3 region has 12 residues. Germline assignment: CDR1 SGHRS and CDR2 YFSETQ. Trimming left V 7 bases short and J 1 base short, with 8 bases between.

The chain couples TRBV20-1 to TRBJ2-1; D unclear. Germline CDR1 DFQATT, CDR2 SNEGSKA (reference sequence). Between the trimmed V and J ends, which lost 1 base and 2 bases, there was a span of 15 bases. The CDR3 runs 16 residues. The CDR3 spells CSARVGGTYPYNEQFF. The CDR3 DNA sequence: TGCAGTGCTAGAGTGGGCGGCACCTATCCCTACAATGAGCAGTTCTTC.

This clonotype was recorded at least ten times. This sequence joins TRBV7-9 and TRBJ1-3, with a possible D match to TRBD1 (6 bases). The germline V gene has CDR1 SEHNR and CDR2 FQNEAQ (reference sequence). The CDR3 spans 16 residues. V was pared by 5 bases and J by 5 bases, with 19 bases between. The CDR3 sequence: CASSNGQIYFRNTIYF. The CDR3, as DNA: TGTGCCAGCAGCAACGGACAGATTTACTTTCGAAACACCATATATTTT. Drawing the rest from reference TRBV7-9 and TRBJ1-3, the complete variable domain is DTGVSQNPRHKITKRGQNVTFRCDPISEHNRLYWYRQTLGQGPEFLTYFQNEAQLEKSRLLSDRFSAERPKGSFSTLEIQRTEQGDSAMYLCASSNGQIYFRNTIYFGEGSWLTVV.

This clonotype was picked up many times. CDR3 nucleotide sequence: TGTGCCAGCAGCCCAGGGTCGGGGTACTATAATTCACCCCTCCACTTT. Encoded protein: CASSPGSGYYNSPLHF. This chain links TRBV9 with TRBJ1-6, with D maybe TRBD1 (5 bases). The CDR3 loop spans 16 amino acids. V was shortened by 4 bases and J by 3 bases, with 14 bases between the two germline ends. CDR1 is SGDLS, CDR2 YYNGEE, per germline.

This clonotype was picked up many times. The V gene is TRBV5-6, the J gene TRBJ2-5; possibly TRBD1 for D (6 bases). Trimming stripped 0 bases from V and 4 bases from J, with 13 bases between. Per germline, CDR1 SGHDT and CDR2 YYEEEE. The CDR3 sequence is 15 residues long. In nucleotides, the CDR3 is TGTGCCAGCAGCTTGGACAGAACAGGGAGAGAGACCCAGTACTTC. This gives the protein CASSLDRTGRETQYF.

The chain couples TRBV5-1 to TRBJ1-1, with 9 bases identical to TRBD1. Trimming removed 0 bases from V and 5 bases from J; junction bases left unmatched: 8. Germline V lookup: CDR1 SGHRS, CDR2 YFSETQ. The CDR3 loop spans 16 amino acids. CDR3 DNA: TGCGCCAGCAGCTTGGAAACAGGGGGCAAGGGAACTGAAGCTTTCTTT. Translating it yields CASSLETGGKGTEAFF.

This clonotype came up many times. The V call is TRBV7-8, the J call TRBJ1-1; D is uncertain. V lost 3 bases and J lost 3, with 8 bases in between. Germline CDR1 reads SGHVS; CDR2 reads FQNEAQ. The CDR3 length is 13 residues. CDR3 in amino acids: CASSFLEDTEAFF. As DNA, the CDR3 is TGTGCCAGCAGCTTTTTAGAAGACACTGAAGCTTTCTTT.

This chain uses TRBV14 with TRBJ2-3; a possible D gene is TRBD1 (6 bases). The CDR3 extends over 16 amino acids. The germline V and J ends were trimmed by 1 base and 9 bases, with 20 bases remaining between them. CDR1 and CDR2 (germline): SGHDN, FVKESK. The CDR3 protein is CASSQGRQVLPTTQYF. For the CDR3, the DNA is TGTGCCAGCAGCCAAGGGCGACAGGTTCTCCCCACGACGCAGTATTTT.

This clonotype has a count of ten or more. This chain joins TRBV7-9 and TRBJ2-5; 9 bases line up with TRBD2. The germline V gene encodes CDR1 SEHNR and CDR2 FQNEAQ (reference sequence). The trim removed 4 bases at V and 1 base at J, leaving 7 bases unmatched. This CDR3 has 16 amino acids. CDR3 coding DNA: TGTGCCAGCAGCTCCGCAGCGGGGGGCGTCCAAGAGACCCAGTACTTC. Its translation is CASSSAAGGVQETQYF. The complete variable domain, with remaining parts taken from reference TRBV7-9 and TRBJ2-5, reads DTGVSQNPRHKITKRGQNVTFRCDPISEHNRLYWYRQTLGQGPEFLTYFQNEAQLEKSRLLSDRFSAERPKGSFSTLEIQRTEQGDSAMYLCASSSAAGGVQETQYFGPGTRLLVL.

The rearrangement links TRBV5-6 to TRBJ1-1; possible D gene TRBD1, 6 bases. CDR1 and CDR2 (germline): SGHDT, YYEEEE. The CDR3 covers 16 residues. V lost 5 bases to trimming and J lost 4 bases, with 21 bases between them. The CDR3 DNA sequence: TGTGCCAGCAGGCCCCACACTACTGGGGGCGGCACTGAAGCTTTCTTT. Its translation: CASRPHTTGGGTEAFF.

This clonotype was counted a few times. This sequence joins TRBV10-3 and TRBJ1-1; D perhaps matches TRBD1 (5 bases). CDR1 and CDR2 (germline): ENHRY, SYGVKD. The V gene lost 2 bases and the J gene lost 1 base, with 5 bases spanning the gap. The CDR3 runs 13 residues. DNA for the CDR3: TGTGCCATCAGTGAGCAGGGGAACACTGAAGCTTTCTTT. This sequence encodes CAISEQGNTEAFF.

This clonotype was picked up a small number of times. The chain employs TRBV7-9 and TRBJ2-1; a weak D match, TRBD2 (6 bases). CDR3 length: 17 amino acids. V was cut by 0 bases and J by 1 base, with 13 bases left in between. Germline loops: CDR1 SEHNR, CDR2 FQNEAQ (reference sequence). The CDR3 nucleotides read TGTGCCAGCAGCTTAGCTCGGGCGGGGCCGTCCTACAATGAGCAGTTCTTC. Protein: CASSLARAGPSYNEQFF.

The V gene is TRBV7-9, the J gene TRBJ2-5; 7 nucleotides agree with TRBD1. The V and J ends lost 1 base and 3 bases, in that order; junction bases with no gene match: 8. This CDR3 has 16 residues. CDR1 is SEHNR, CDR2 FQNEAQ, per germline (reference sequence). The chain's CDR3 is CASSLDSGTAEETQYF. CDR3 nucleotides: TGTGCCAGCAGCTTAGATAGTGGGACAGCCGAAGAGACCCAGTACTTC.

This clonotype was seen at least ten times. The chain employs TRBV2 and TRBJ2-3; 8 bases fit TRBD1. The CDR3 is 12 residues long. V was clipped by 6 bases and J by 5 bases; unmatched bases: 1. The V gene's germline CDR1 is SNHLY and CDR2 FYNNEI. The CDR3 DNA follows: TGTGCCAGCAGAACAGGGGGAGATACGCAGTATTTT. It yields the protein CASRTGGDTQYF.

The chain carries TRBV7-2 and TRBJ2-5; no clear D gene. CDR3 length: 14 residues. Trimming took 1 base from V and 5 from J, leaving 11 bases between them. CDR1 and CDR2 (germline): SGHTA, FQGNSA. Here the CDR3 reads CASSLVGSWETQYF. The CDR3 DNA reads as TGTGCCAGCAGCTTAGTTGGCAGCTGGGAGACCCAGTACTTC. Supplemented by reference TRBV7-2 and TRBJ2-5, the full variable domain reads GAGVSQSPSNKVTEKGKDVELRCDPISGHTALYWYRQSLGQGLEFLIYFQGNSAPDKSGLPSDRFSAERTGGSVSTLTIQRTQQEDSAVYLCASSLVGSWETQYFGPGTRLLVL.

This clonotype was detected a few times. The rearrangement uses TRBV5-1 and TRBJ2-1; 12 nucleotides match TRBD2. The ends lost 0 bases at V and 9 bases at J; junction bases unmatched: 4. Germline V gene lookup returns CDR1 SGHRS and CDR2 YFSETQ. The CDR3 spans 15 residues. As DNA, the CDR3 is TGCGCCAGCAGCTTGGGGACTAGCGGGACCAGTGAGCAGTTCTTC. As protein: CASSLGTSGTSEQFF.